Detailed here is one TCR beta chain. Its matching antigen is unknown. Other nucleotide sequences in the sample specify the same CDR3. The data were taken from a study of shared clonotypes between healthy human individuals. Study-level points and caveats: Since donors were few, the genetic and exposure-history diversity represented was limited.

Libraries were prepared by immunoSEQ multiplex PCR; TCRdb keeps only in-frame clonotypes and omits some of them. The data hold under 850,000 clones, with about two thirds observed a single time. The junction had 2 bases not matched to a gene; V was cut back by 5 bases and J by 4 bases. Germline CDR1 reads SQVTM; CDR2 reads ANQGSEA. The CDR3 has 13 residues. The sequence was collected from a woman between 25 and 40 years old in good health. The J gene is TRBJ2-1, the V gene TRBV29-1; the match to TRBD2 covers 10 bases. Material: memory CD4+ T cells sorted from blood. Subset described: CD45RA-negative fraction. The CDR3 here is CSVRTSGYNEQFF. The CDR3 coding sequence is TGCAGCGTTCGGACTAGCGGATACAATGAGCAGTTCTTC.